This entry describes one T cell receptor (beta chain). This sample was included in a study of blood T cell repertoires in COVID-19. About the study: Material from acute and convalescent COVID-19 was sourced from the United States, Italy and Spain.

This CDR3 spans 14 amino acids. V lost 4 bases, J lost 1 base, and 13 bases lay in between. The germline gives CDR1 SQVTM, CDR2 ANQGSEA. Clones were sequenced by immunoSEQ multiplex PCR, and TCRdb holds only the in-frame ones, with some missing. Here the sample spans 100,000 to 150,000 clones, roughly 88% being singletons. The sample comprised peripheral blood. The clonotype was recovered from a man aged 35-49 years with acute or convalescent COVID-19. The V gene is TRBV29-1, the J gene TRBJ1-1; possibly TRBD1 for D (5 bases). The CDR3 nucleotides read TGCAGCGTTGTTTTGGGGGGGGAGAACACTGAAGCTTTCTTT. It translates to CSVVLGGENTEAFF.